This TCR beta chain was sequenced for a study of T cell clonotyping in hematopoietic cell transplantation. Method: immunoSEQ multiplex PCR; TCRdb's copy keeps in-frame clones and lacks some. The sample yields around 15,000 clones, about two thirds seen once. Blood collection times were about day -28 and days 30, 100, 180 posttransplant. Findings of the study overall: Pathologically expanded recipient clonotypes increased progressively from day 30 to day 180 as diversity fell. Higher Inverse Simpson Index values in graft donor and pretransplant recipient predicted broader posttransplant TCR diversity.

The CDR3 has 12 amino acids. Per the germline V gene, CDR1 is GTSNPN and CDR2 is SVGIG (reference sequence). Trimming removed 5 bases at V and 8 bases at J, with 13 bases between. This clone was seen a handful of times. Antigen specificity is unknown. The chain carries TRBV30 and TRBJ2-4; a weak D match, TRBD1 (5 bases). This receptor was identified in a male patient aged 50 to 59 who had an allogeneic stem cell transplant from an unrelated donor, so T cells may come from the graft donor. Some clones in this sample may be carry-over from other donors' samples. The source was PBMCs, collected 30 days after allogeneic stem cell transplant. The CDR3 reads CAWGALGDIQYF. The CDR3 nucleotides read TGTGCCTGGGGGGCCCTAGGGGACATTCAGTACTTC.